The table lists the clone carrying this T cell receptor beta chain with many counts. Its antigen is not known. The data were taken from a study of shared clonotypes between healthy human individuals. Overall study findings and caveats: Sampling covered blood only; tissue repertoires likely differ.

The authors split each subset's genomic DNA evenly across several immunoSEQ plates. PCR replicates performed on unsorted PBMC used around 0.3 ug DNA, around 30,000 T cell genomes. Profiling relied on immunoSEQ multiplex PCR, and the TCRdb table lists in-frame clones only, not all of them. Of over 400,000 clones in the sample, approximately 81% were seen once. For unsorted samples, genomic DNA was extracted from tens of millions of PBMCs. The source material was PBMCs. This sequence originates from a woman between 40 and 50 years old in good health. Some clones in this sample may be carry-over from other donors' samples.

CDR3 amino acids: CATKGRGPSREQYF. CDR3 DNA sequence: TGTGCCACCAAGGGCAGGGGCCCTTCTCGCGAGCAGTACTTC. The chain employs TRBV6-5 and TRBJ2-7; a possible D gene is TRBD1 (6 bases). CDR3 length: 14 residues. Germline V gives CDR1 MNHEY, CDR2 SVGAGI. V was pared by 10 bases and J by 6 bases, with 22 bases between.